A selection of T cell receptor beta chains follows, all from one sample in a study of blood T cell repertoires in COVID-19. Libraries were prepared by immunoSEQ multiplex PCR; TCRdb keeps only in-frame clonotypes and omits some of them. Here the sample spans about 150,000 clones, about 82% being singletons. Input material: PBMCs or T cells enriched from blood (not recorded which). The receptors were gathered from a woman aged 40-49 years who had recovered from COVID-19. Both conserved end residues are part of each CDR3. The D gene is left open where the match is weak. Some rows mark clone size as missing; the rest say once, few, many or name a class of expanded clone.

v_gene,abundance,d_gene,j_gene,CDR3nt,CDR3aa
TRBV4-1,.,.,TRBJ1-2,TGCGCCAGCAGCCAGCAGTGCGGGTCGGTCGGCTACACCTTC,CASSQQCGSVGYTF
TRBV3-1/TRBV3-2,.,.,TRBJ1-4,TGTGCCAGCAGCCAAGGACTTCCTAATGAAAAACTGTTTTTT,CASSQGLPNEKLFF
TRBV4-1,.,.,TRBJ1-6,TGCGCCAGCAGCCAAGGGCCCACCGGGACAATCTATTCACCCCTCCACTTT,CASSQGPTGTIYSPLHF
TRBV29-1,.,.,TRBJ2-1,TGCAGCGTTGAAGGACTAGTCAGTGAGCAGTTCTTC,CSVEGLVSEQFF
TRBV18,.,.,TRBJ1-1,TGTGCCAGCTCGCAGACCATACAGGGGAACACTGAAGCTTTCTTT,CASSQTIQGNTEAFF
TRBV10-2,.,TRBD1,TRBJ1-2,TGCGCCAGCAGAACCCAGGGGGATGGCTACACCTTC,CASRTQGDGYTF
TRBV30,.,.,TRBJ1-5,TGTGCCTGGAGTGTGACAGGTTCCAATCAGCCCCAGCATTTT,CAWSVTGSNQPQHF
TRBV27,.,TRBD2,TRBJ2-7,TGTGCCAGCTCCCCGGGGAGCGGGGGTGGTTTCGAGCAGTACTTC,CASSPGSGGGFEQYF
TRBV27,few,.,TRBJ1-1,TGTGCCAGCAGTTTCTCCGACTTAAACACTGAAGCTTTCTTT,CASSFSDLNTEAFF
TRBV27,.,.,TRBJ2-2,TGTGCCAGCAGTTTACGGGGAGCGAACACCGGGGAGCTGTTTTTT,CASSLRGANTGELFF
TRBV7-2,.,.,TRBJ1-5,TGTGCCAGCAGCTTAACCTCCGACAGCAGCAATCAGCCCCAGCATTTT,CASSLTSDSSNQPQHF
TRBV5-4,.,TRBD1,TRBJ1-1,TGTGCCAGCAGCCCACAGGGGGGGATGAACACTGAAGCTTTCTTT,CASSPQGGMNTEAFF
TRBV4-1,.,.,TRBJ2-7,TGCGCCAGCTCCTCTCAGACAGCCAGGGACGAGCAGTACTTC,CASSSQTARDEQYF
TRBV19,.,TRBD2,TRBJ2-2,TGTGCCAGTAGTATTTTACTAGCGTTGAACACCGGGGAGCTGTTTTTT,CASSILLALNTGELFF
TRBV25-1,.,.,TRBJ1-1,TGTGCCAGCAGTGAATGGAGCAGGGGAACAGCTTTCTTT,CASSEWSRGTAFF
TRBV7-9,.,.,TRBJ2-1,TGTGCCAGCAGTTCGGATGGAGTGGAGGGGGCGGTACATGAGCAGTTCTTC,CASSSDGVEGAVHEQFF
TRBV2,.,.,TRBJ2-7,TGTGCCAGCAGTGTTACGACACAGGCCTCCTACGAGCAGTACTTC,CASSVTTQASYEQYF
TRBV2,.,TRBD1,TRBJ1-2,TGTGCCAGCAGTGACGAGACAGGGAGAAGTTCTTCTGGCTACACCTTC,CASSDETGRSSSGYTF
TRBV7-8,.,TRBD1,TRBJ2-1,TGTGCCAGCAGCTTCTCAGGGACAGGGGCCAATGAGCAGTTCTTC,CASSFSGTGANEQFF
TRBV7-9,.,TRBD2,TRBJ2-7,TGTGCCAGCAGTCGTAGCGGGGACCTGAGGGACGAGCAGTACTTC,CASSRSGDLRDEQYF
TRBV9,few,TRBD2,TRBJ2-7,TGTGCCAGCAGCGTAGGCGCGTCTAGCGGGAGATACGAGCAGTACTTC,CASSVGASSGRYEQYF
TRBV5-5,.,TRBD1,TRBJ1-2,TGTGCCAGCAGCTCGGTGGACAGGGCTACTGAGGGCTACACCTTC,CASSSVDRATEGYTF
TRBV4-1,.,.,TRBJ2-1,TGCGCCAGCAGCCCCTTAATACTCGAAAGGGGGTATGAGCAGTTCTTC,CASSPLILERGYEQFF
TRBV20-1,.,TRBD2,TRBJ2-3,TGCAGTGCTAGTCCTCCTAGCGGGAATCCAGATACGCAGTATTTT,CSASPPSGNPDTQYF
TRBV19,.,.,TRBJ1-2,TGTGCCAGTACCCTCACAGAATCCTCCGGCTACACCTTC,CASTLTESSGYTF
TRBV7-8,.,TRBD1,TRBJ2-3,TGTGCCAGCAGCTTAGAGAGGACAGGGCTATACTTGGGCACAGATACGCAGTATTTT,CASSLERTGLYLGTDTQYF
TRBV6-1,.,.,TRBJ1-1,TGTGCCAGCAGTGAAGCGGCAAACACTGAAGCTTTCTTT,CASSEAANTEAFF
TRBV19,.,.,TRBJ1-4,TGTGCCAGTACGGGGTTAAGTCGGTATATCGCAACTAATGAAAAACTGTTTTTT,CASTGLSRYIATNEKLFF
TRBV30,.,TRBD2,TRBJ2-1,TGTGCCTGGAGTGTAACTAGCGGGATGGATGAGCAGTTCTTC,CAWSVTSGMDEQFF
TRBV5-1,.,TRBD1,TRBJ1-2,TGCGCCAGCAGCCCCCCCCGGACAGGGATCAGTAATGGCTACACCTTC,CASSPPRTGISNGYTF
TRBV5-4,.,.,TRBJ2-1,TGTGCCAGCAGCTGGACTATTGACAATGAGCAGTTCTTC,CASSWTIDNEQFF
TRBV6-5,.,.,TRBJ2-1,TGTGGGGCGGGGAACTACAATGAGCAGTTCTTC,CGAGNYNEQFF
TRBV6-5,once,TRBD1,TRBJ1-4,TGTGCCAGCAGTTATTCAGGGGGAGAAAAACTGTTTTTT,CASSYSGGEKLFF
TRBV20-1,.,.,TRBJ1-5,TGCAGTGCTAGTTCTGACAGTATAAGCAATCAGCCCCAGCATTTT,CSASSDSISNQPQHF
TRBV12-2,.,.,TRBJ2-5,TGTGCAAGTCGCATACGGGAGGGCCTAGGAGAGACCCAGTACTTC,CASRIREGLGETQYF
TRBV27,.,TRBD1,TRBJ1-1,TGTGCCAGCAGGGCTGGGGACAGGGGCCTCACTGAAGCTTTCTTT,CASRAGDRGLTEAFF
TRBV11-2,once,.,TRBJ2-7,TGTGCCAGCAGCTTAGGATACGGGGAATTAAGGTACGAGCAGTACTTC,CASSLGYGELRYEQYF
TRBV12-3/TRBV12-4,few,.,TRBJ1-1,TGTGCCAGCAGTTTCAACGGGAACACTGAAGCTTTCTTT,CASSFNGNTEAFF
TRBV7-6,.,TRBD1,TRBJ1-2,TGTGCCAGCAGCTCTGACAGGGGGCGGAGTGGCTACACCTTC,CASSSDRGRSGYTF
TRBV11-2,.,.,TRBJ1-1,TGTGCCAGCAGAGAAACCATGGGTCGGGGCACTGAAGCTTTCTTT,CASRETMGRGTEAFF
TRBV11-3,.,TRBD1,TRBJ2-1,TGTGCCAGCAGCTTAGGGGGACAGGGGGCCCCTCTCGAGCAGTTCTTC,CASSLGGQGAPLEQFF